These 5 T cell receptor beta chains originate from one sample sequenced in a study of breast tumors, draining lymph nodes, adjacent tissues. The lymph nodes were axillary draining lymph nodes from breast cancer patients. TCRdb analysed the multiplex PCR reads with MiXCR anew, one entry per CDR3 protein. The sample records some 250,000 distinct CDR3 sequences, less than 45% being singletons. Specimen: axillary lymph node tissue. The receptor source for this set is a female donor with breast cancer. Some clones in this sample may be carry-over from other donors' samples.

This clonotype was detected ten times or more. The genes are TRBV12-5 and TRBJ2-2; perhaps TRBD2 as D (6 bases). The CDR3 contains 14 residues. Trimming removed 7 bases at V and 7 bases at J, with 16 bases between. Per germline, CDR1 LGHNT and CDR2 FRNRAP. The CDR3 region has the DNA TGTGCTAGTGCGACGGACCAGGGAGGCGGGGAGCTGTTTTTT. Its translation: CASATDQGGGELFF.

The chain has TRBV2 and TRBJ2-5; possibly TRBD2 for D (6 bases). Germline V CDR1 and CDR2: SNHLY, FYNNEI. Trimming took off 1 base at V and 5 bases at J, with 11 bases between the two ends. The CDR3 is 14 residues long. The DNA of the CDR3 is TGTGCCAGCAGTGAAGGCCGGGGGTTTGAGACCCAGTACTTC. Amino acids: CASSEGRGFETQYF. The complete variable domain, with remaining parts taken from reference TRBV2 and TRBJ2-5, reads EPEVTQTPSHQVTQMGQEVILRCVPISNHLYFYWYRQILGQKVEFLVSFYNNEISEKSEIFDDQFSVERPDGSNFTLKIRSTKLEDSAMYFCASSEGRGFETQYFGPGTRLLVL.

The rearrangement joins TRBV19 to TRBJ1-2; no clear D. CDR3 length equals 12 residues. Trimming took off 4 bases at V and 8 bases at J, with 11 bases between the two ends. Germline-derived CDR1 and CDR2 are LNHDA and SQIVND (reference sequence). The CDR3 sequence: CASSRPSRGYTF. CDR3 DNA sequence: TGTGCCAGTAGTAGGCCGTCCCGAGGCTACACCTTC.

This clonotype has at least ten counts. This chain joins TRBV19 and TRBJ1-4; D is ambiguous. Trimming removed 2 bases at V and 0 bases at J, with 7 bases between. The CDR3 spans 15 residues. Germline values: CDR1 LNHDA, CDR2 SQIVND (reference sequence). The CDR3, as DNA: TGTGCCAGTAGTATAACAGTCTCAACTAATGAAAAACTGTTTTTT. Amino acids: CASSITVSTNEKLFF.

This clonotype has just one count. The CDR3 region is CATGGGPNTGELFF. For the CDR3, the DNA is TGTGCCACGGGGGGGGGCCCGAACACCGGGGAGCTGTTTTTT. The V gene is TRBV10-3, the J gene TRBJ2-2; 8 nucleotides line up with TRBD2. The CDR3 sequence is 14 residues long. Germline CDR1 ENHRY, CDR2 SYGVKD. J was trimmed by 0 bases and V by 10 bases; bases with no gene match: 4.